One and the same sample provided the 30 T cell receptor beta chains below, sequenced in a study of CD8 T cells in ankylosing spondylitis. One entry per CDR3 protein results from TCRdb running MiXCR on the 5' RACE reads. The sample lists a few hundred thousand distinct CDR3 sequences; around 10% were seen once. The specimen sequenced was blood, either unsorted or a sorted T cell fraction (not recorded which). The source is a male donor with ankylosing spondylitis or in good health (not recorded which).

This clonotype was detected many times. CDR3 in amino acids: CATSGEGDHNEQFF. As DNA, the CDR3 is TGTGCCACCAGTGGGGAGGGGGACCACAATGAGCAGTTCTTC. This chain connects TRBV24-1 to TRBJ2-1, with a possible D match to TRBD2 (7 bases). Between the trimmed V and J ends, which lost 5 bases and 5 bases, there was a span of 12 bases. There are 14 residues in the CDR3. Germline CDR1 is KGHDR and CDR2 is SFDVKD.

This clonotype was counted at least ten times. The CDR3: CATSSGLLTGELFF. The DNA for the CDR3 is TGTGCCACCAGTTCGGGACTCCTCACCGGGGAGCTGTTTTTT. The chain has TRBV24-1 and TRBJ2-2, with D tentatively TRBD2 (6 bases). Germline values: CDR1 KGHDR, CDR2 SFDVKD. The V and J ends lost 6 bases and 4 bases respectively, with 11 bases between them. The CDR3 runs to 14 residues.

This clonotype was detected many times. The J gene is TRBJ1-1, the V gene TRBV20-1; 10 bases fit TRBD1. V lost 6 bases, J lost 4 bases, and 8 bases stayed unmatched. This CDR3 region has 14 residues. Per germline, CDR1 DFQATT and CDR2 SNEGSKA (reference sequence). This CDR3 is CSARQGARGTEAFF. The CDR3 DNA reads TGCAGTGCCAGACAGGGGGCGCGGGGCACTGAAGCTTTCTTT.

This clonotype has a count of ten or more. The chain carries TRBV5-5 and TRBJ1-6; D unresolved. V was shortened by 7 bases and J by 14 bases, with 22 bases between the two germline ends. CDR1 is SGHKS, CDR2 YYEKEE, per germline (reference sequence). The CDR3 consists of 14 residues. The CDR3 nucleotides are TGTGCCAGCGGAGCCCCTGGCCGGGCCCTAGCCCTCCACTTT. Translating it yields CASGAPGRALALHF.

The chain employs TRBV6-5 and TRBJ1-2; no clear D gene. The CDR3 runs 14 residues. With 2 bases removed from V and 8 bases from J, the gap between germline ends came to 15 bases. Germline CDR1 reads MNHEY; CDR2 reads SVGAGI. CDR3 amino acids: CASSYVRGIFGYTF. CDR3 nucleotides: TGTGCCAGCAGTTACGTTCGGGGTATTTTCGGCTACACCTTC.

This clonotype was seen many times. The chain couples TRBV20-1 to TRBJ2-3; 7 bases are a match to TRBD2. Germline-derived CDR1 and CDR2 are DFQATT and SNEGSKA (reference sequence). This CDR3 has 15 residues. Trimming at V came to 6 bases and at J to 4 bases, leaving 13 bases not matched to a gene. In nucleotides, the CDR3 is TGCAGTGCGCTGCACCGGGACTACCTCGCAGATACGCAGTATTTT. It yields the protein CSALHRDYLADTQYF.

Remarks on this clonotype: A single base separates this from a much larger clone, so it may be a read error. In nucleotides, the CDR3 is TGTGCCAGCAGCCACCGGGACAGCGAAGCTTTCTTT. Its translation is CASSHRDSEAFF. The chain uses TRBV3-1 and TRBJ1-1; 7 bases line up with TRBD1. V lost 3 bases, J lost 8 bases, and 3 bases stayed unmatched. Germline values: CDR1 LGHDT, CDR2 YNNKEL (reference sequence). This CDR3 region has 12 residues.

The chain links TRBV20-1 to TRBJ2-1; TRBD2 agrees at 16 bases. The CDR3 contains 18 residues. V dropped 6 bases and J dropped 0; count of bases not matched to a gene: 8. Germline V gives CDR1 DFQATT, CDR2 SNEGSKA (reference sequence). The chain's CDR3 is CSAMGLAGGSSSYNEQFF. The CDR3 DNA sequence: TGCAGTGCCATGGGACTAGCGGGGGGGAGCAGCTCCTACAATGAGCAGTTCTTC.

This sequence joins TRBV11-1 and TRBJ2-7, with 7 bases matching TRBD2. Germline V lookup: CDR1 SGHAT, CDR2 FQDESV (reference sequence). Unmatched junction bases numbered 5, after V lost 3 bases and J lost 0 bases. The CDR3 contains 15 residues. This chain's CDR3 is CASSLRAGSSYEQYF. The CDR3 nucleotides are TGTGCCAGCAGCTTGAGAGCGGGGAGCTCCTACGAGCAGTACTTC.

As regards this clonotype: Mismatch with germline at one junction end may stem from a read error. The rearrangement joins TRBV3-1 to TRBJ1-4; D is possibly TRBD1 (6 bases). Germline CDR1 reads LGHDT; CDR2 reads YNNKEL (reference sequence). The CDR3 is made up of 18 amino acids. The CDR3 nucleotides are TGTGCCACCAGCCAAGGGGGAACAGCGAGGACAACTAATGAAAAACTGTTTTTT. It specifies CATSQGGTARTTNEKLFF.

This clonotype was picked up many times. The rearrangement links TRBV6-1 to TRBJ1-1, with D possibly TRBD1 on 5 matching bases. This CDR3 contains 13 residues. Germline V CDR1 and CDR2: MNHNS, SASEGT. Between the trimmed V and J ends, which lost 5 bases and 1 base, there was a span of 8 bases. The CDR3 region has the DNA TGTGCCAGCAGTCGACAGACGAACACTGAAGCTTTCTTT. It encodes CASSRQTNTEAFF.

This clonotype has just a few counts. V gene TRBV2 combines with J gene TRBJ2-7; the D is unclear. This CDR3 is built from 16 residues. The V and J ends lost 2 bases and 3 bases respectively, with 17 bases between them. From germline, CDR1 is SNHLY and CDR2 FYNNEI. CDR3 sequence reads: CASSEPSGGPYYEQYF. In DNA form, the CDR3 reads TGTGCCAGCAGTGAACCCTCAGGTGGACCGTACTACGAGCAGTACTTC. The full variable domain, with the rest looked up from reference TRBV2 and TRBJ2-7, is EPEVTQTPSHQVTQMGQEVILRCVPISNHLYFYWYRQILGQKVEFLVSFYNNEISEKSEIFDDQFSVERPDGSNFTLKIRSTKLEDSAMYFCASSEPSGGPYYEQYFGPGTRLTVT.

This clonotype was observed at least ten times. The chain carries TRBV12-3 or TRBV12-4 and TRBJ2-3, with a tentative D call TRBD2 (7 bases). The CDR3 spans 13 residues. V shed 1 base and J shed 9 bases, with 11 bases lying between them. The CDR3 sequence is CASSLGEGGTQYF. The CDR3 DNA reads TGTGCCAGCAGTTTAGGGGAGGGGGGCACGCAGTATTTT.

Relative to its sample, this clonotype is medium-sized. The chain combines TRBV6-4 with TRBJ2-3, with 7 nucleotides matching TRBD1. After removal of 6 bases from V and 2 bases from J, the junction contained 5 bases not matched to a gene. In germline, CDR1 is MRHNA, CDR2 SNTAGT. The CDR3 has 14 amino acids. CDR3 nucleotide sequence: TGTGCCAGCAGCCGGGACAGCGACACAGATACGCAGTATTTT. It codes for CASSRDSDTDTQYF.

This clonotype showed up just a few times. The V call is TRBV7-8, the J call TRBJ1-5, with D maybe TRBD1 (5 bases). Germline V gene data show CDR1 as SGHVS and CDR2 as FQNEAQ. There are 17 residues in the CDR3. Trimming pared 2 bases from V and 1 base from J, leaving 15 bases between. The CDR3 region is CASSLSFQGKSNQPQHF. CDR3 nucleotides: TGTGCCAGCAGCTTATCTTTTCAGGGAAAGAGCAATCAGCCCCAGCATTTT.

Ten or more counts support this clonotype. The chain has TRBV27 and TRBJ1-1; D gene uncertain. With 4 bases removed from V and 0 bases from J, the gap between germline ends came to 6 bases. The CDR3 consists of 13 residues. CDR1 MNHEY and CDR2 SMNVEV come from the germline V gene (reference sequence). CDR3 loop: CASSYKLNTEAFF. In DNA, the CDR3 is TGTGCCAGCAGTTACAAGCTGAACACTGAAGCTTTCTTT.

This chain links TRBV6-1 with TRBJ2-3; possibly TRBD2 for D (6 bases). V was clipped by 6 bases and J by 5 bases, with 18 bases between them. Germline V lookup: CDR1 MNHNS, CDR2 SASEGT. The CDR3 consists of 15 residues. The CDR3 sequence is CASSPFERAGDTQYF. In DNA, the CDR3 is TGTGCCAGCAGCCCCTTCGAGCGAGCGGGAGATACGCAGTATTTT.

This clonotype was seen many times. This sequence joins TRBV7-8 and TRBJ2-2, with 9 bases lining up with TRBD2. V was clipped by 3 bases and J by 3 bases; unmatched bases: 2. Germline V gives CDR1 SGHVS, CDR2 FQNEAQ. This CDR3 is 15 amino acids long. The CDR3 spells CASSLGTSYTGELFF. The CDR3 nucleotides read TGTGCCAGCAGCTTGGGGACTAGCTACACCGGGGAGCTGTTTTTT. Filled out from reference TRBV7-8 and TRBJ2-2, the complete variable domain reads GAGVSQSPRYKVAKRGQDVALRCDPISGHVSLFWYQQALGQGPEFLTYFQNEAQLDKSGLPSDRFFAERPEGSVSTLKIQRTQQEDSAVYLCASSLGTSYTGELFFGEGSRLTVL.

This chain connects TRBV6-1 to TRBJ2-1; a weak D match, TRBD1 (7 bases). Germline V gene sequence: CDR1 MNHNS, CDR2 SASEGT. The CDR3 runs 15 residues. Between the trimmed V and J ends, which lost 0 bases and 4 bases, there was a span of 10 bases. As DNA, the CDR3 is TGTGCCAGCAGTGAAGCGGGGGGACAGTACAATGAGCAGTTCTTC. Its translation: CASSEAGGQYNEQFF.

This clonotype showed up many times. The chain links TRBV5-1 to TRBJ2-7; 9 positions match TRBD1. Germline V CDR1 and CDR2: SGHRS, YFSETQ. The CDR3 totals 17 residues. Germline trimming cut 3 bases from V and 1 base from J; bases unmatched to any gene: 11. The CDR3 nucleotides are TGCGCCAGCAGCTCAAAACCGGGACAGGGCCAATCCTACGAGCAGTACTTC. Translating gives CASSSKPGQGQSYEQYF.

The CDR3 DNA reads TGTGCCAGCAGCCTCATGGGGAGGACCACAGATACGCAGTATTTT. Its protein is CASSLMGRTTDTQYF. This chain connects TRBV3-1 to TRBJ2-3; tentative D call: TRBD2 (6 bases). V was trimmed by 4 bases and J by 2 bases, leaving 13 bases between them. Germline-derived CDR1 and CDR2 are LGHDT and YNNKEL (reference sequence). The CDR3 is 15 residues long.

The CDR3 sequence: CASSLVGGSTDTQYF. The CDR3 region has the DNA TGTGCCAGCAGCTTAGTGGGCGGGAGTACAGATACGCAGTATTTT. The chain combines TRBV7-6 with TRBJ2-3; TRBD2 matches at 7 bases. Trimming cost V 1 base and J 3 bases; bases outside gene matches: 4. Germline lookup yields CDR1 SGHVS and CDR2 FNYEAQ. There are 15 residues in the CDR3. Full variable domain (outside the CDR3, taken from reference TRBV7-6 and TRBJ2-3): GAGVSQSPRYKVTKRGQDVALRCDPISGHVSLYWYRQALGQGPEFLTYFNYEAQQDKSGLPNDRFSAERPEGSISTLTIQRTEQRDSAMYRCASSLVGGSTDTQYFGPGTRLTVL.

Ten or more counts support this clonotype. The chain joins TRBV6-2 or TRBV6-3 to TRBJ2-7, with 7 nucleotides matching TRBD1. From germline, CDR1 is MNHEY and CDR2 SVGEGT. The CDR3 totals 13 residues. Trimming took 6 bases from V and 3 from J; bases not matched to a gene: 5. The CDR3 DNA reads TGTGCCAGCAGCCCGGGACAGCACTACGAGCAGTACTTC. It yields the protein CASSPGQHYEQYF.

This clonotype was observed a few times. The CDR3 loop reads CASSLVASGGSYNEQFF. Written as DNA, the CDR3 is TGTGCCAGCAGCTTAGTGGCTAGCGGGGGCTCCTACAATGAGCAGTTCTTC. The chain carries TRBV7-6 and TRBJ2-1; TRBD2 matches at 10 bases. Unmatched junction bases numbered 3, after V lost 1 base and J lost 0 bases. The CDR3 has 17 amino acids. Germline assignment: CDR1 SGHVS and CDR2 FNYEAQ.

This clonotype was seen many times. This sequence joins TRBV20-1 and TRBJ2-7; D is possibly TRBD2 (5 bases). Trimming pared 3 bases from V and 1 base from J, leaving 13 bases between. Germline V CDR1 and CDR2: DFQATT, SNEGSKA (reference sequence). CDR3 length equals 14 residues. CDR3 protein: CSASVLALSYEQYF. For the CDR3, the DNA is TGCAGTGCTAGCGTGTTAGCGCTATCCTACGAGCAGTACTTC.

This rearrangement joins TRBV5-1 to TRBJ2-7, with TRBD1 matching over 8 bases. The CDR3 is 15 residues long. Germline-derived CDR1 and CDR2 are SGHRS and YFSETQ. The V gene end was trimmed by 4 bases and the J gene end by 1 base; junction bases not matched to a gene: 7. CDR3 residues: CASSRGTGLSYEQYF. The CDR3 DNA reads TGCGCCAGCAGCAGGGGGACAGGTTTATCCTACGAGCAGTACTTC.

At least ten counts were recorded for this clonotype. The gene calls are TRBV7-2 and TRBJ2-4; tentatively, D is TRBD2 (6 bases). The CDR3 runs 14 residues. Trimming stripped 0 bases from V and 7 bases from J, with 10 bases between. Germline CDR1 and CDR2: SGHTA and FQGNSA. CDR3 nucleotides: TGTGCCAGCAGCTTAGCGGGGGGAGTGAACATTCAGTACTTC. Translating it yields CASSLAGGVNIQYF.

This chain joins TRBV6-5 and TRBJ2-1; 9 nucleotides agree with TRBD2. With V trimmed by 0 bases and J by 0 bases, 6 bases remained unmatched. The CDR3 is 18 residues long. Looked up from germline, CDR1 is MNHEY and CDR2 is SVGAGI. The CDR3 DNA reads TGTGCCAGCAGTTACTCGAGACTAGCGGAGAGCTCCTACAATGAGCAGTTCTTC. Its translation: CASSYSRLAESSYNEQFF.

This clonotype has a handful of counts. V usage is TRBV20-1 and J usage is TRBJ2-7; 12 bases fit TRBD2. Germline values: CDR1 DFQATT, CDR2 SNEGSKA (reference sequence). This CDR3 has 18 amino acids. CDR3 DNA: TGCAGGGCCCAGGCTCCGGGCCTAGCGGGGGGGCCCTCCTACGAGCAGTACTTC. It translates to CRAQAPGLAGGPSYEQYF.

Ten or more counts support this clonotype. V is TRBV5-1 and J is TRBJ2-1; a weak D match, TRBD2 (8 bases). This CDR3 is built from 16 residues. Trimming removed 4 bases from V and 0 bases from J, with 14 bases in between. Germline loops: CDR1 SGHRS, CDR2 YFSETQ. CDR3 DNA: TGCGCCAGCAGCCGGGAGGGGGCGAGCTCCTACAATGAGCAGTTCTTC. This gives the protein CASSREGASSYNEQFF.